This TCR beta chain was identified during a study of blood T cell repertoires in COVID-19. Study as a whole: Some COVID-19 samples were acute and others convalescent; all came from the United States, Italy and Spain.

Germline CDR1 reads SQVTM; CDR2 reads ANQGSEA. The V end lost 2 bases, the J end lost 9 bases, and 14 bases lay between the germline ends. This CDR3 is 12 amino acids long. Study processing details: Reference gene primer amplification gave nucleated cell count estimates. Produced via immunoSEQ multiplex PCR; TCRdb's table is partial and in-frame only. The DNA was the basis for D and trimming; V, J and clone size are from that table. The sample lists about 380,000 clones; more than 70% were seen once. Sequencing input: peripheral blood. The sequence derives from a man aged 40-49 years with acute or convalescent COVID-19. The J gene is TRBJ2-7, the V gene TRBV29-1; TRBD2 might be the D (7 bases). The CDR3 DNA sequence: TGCAGCGTTGAACGGGGGGCAGGAGGGCAGTACTTC. Translating gives CSVERGAGGQYF.